The clone carrying this TCR beta chain was detected ten times or more. Antigen unknown. The data derive from a study of T cell repertoires in cytomegalovirus infection. Study at large: Through public TCR beta signatures, both CMV infection and matching HLA type were indicated. Findings and caveats of the study: Accumulated public TCR beta family frequency recognized individuals carrying CMV together with the relevant HLA.

A single record per CDR3 protein comes from TCRdb applying MiXCR to the reads. The data show a few hundred thousand distinct CDR3 sequences, approximately 14% seen once. The CDR3 has 15 amino acids. Germline CDR1 and CDR2: SGHTA and FQGNSA. V was trimmed by 3 bases and J by 6 bases, leaving 15 bases between them. Material for sequencing was PBMCs. The clonotype originates from a human donor in good health (CMV status not recorded). Some clones in this sample may be carry-over from other donors' samples. This chain connects TRBV7-2 to TRBJ2-4, with D hard to call. CDR3 sequence reads: CASSFSSSQGNIQYF. The CDR3 DNA reads as TGTGCCAGCAGCTTCTCCAGCAGCCAAGGAAACATTCAGTACTTC.